This passage covers 24 T cell receptor beta chains from one sample sequenced in a study of T-cell memory formation after mild COVID-19. TCRdb analysed the 5' RACE reads with MiXCR anew, one entry per CDR3 protein. The sample yields under 300,000 distinct CDR3 sequences, approximately 7.6% seen once. Sequencing was carried out using PBMCs or a T cell subset sorted from them (not recorded which). These receptors originate from a man younger than 35 who had mild COVID-19 (a few samples of this study predate the infection). Cell type and time point are not known.

The sample holds many counts of this clonotype. V and J are TRBV6-5 and TRBJ1-5; D perhaps matches TRBD1 (6 bases). This CDR3 is built from 15 residues. Germline CDR1 is MNHEY and CDR2 is SVGAGI. V was cut by 3 bases and J by 6 bases, with 15 bases left in between. The CDR3 sequence: CASSYGQGHGQPQHF. The CDR3, as DNA: TGTGCCAGCAGTTATGGCCAGGGGCACGGTCAGCCCCAGCATTTT.

This chain joins TRBV5-1 and TRBJ1-2; D ambiguous. V was shortened by 0 bases and J by 7 bases, with 13 bases between the two germline ends. Germline V gene data show CDR1 as SGHRS and CDR2 as YFSETQ. The CDR3 sequence is 14 residues long. The CDR3 nucleotides are TGCGCCAGCAGCTTGGCCTCGGGTCCTGGTGGCTACACCTTC. It encodes CASSLASGPGGYTF.

Here the CDR3 reads CASSLVVAGEDSYNEQFF. As DNA, the CDR3 is TGTGCCAGCAGCTTAGTCGTCGCAGGGGAAGACTCCTACAATGAGCAGTTCTTC. The rearrangement uses TRBV7-2 and TRBJ2-1; perhaps TRBD1 as D (6 bases). CDR1 and CDR2 from the germline V gene are SGHTA and FQGNSA. Between the trimmed V and J ends, which lost 1 base and 0 bases, there was a span of 16 bases. The length of the CDR3 is 18 residues.

This clonotype was recorded a few times. The rearrangement links TRBV5-1 to TRBJ2-3; 9 bases line up with TRBD2. This CDR3 region has 16 residues. The germline CDR1 and CDR2 sequences are SGHRS and YFSETQ. J was trimmed by 2 bases and V by 6 bases; bases with no gene match: 10. CDR3 sequence (DNA): TGCGCCAGCACCCTGGGGTCTAGCGGGGCCACAGATACGCAGTATTTT. Translation gives CASTLGSSGATDTQYF.

This clonotype has a handful of counts. J is TRBJ2-1 and V is TRBV20-1; 12 bases align to TRBD2. Germline lookup yields CDR1 DFQATT and CDR2 SNEGSKA (reference sequence). The CDR3 spans 15 residues. The V segment lost 4 bases and the J segment 5 bases; nucleotides outside the gene matches: 6. CDR3 amino acids: CSAISLAGGHNEQFF. CDR3 DNA: TGCAGTGCTATATCACTAGCGGGGGGCCACAATGAGCAGTTCTTC.

This chain links TRBV5-4 with TRBJ1-1; 10 bases fit TRBD1. Germline V lookup: CDR1 SGHNT, CDR2 YYREEE (reference sequence). CDR3 size: 13 residues. The J segment lost 5 bases and the V segment lost 5 bases, leaving 3 bases of the junction unmatched. DNA for the CDR3: TGTGCCAGCAGGCAGGACAGGGGGACTGAAGCTTTCTTT. Amino acids: CASRQDRGTEAFF.

This clonotype appeared a few times. The V gene is TRBV28, the J gene TRBJ2-1; 9 bases map to TRBD1. With V trimmed by 6 bases and J by 4 bases, 7 bases remained unmatched. CDR1 and CDR2 from the germline V gene are MDHEN and SYDVKM. The CDR3 spans 15 residues. CDR3 nucleotides: TGTGCCAGCAGGAGAGCCGGGACAGGGTACAATGAGCAGTTCTTC. It is translated as CASRRAGTGYNEQFF. Combining the CDR3 with reference TRBV28 and TRBJ2-1 gives the whole variable domain DVKVTQSSRYLVKRTGEKVFLECVQDMDHENMFWYRQDPGLGLRLIYFSYDVKMKEKGDIPEGYSVSREKKERFSLILESASTNQTSMYLCASRRAGTGYNEQFFGPGTRLTVL.

J is TRBJ2-3 and V is TRBV7-2; D call uncertain. CDR3 length: 15 amino acids. Deletions cut 2 bases from V and 2 bases from J, with 11 bases between. Germline V gene data show CDR1 as SGHTA and CDR2 as FQGNSA. CDR3 region: CASSLYPANTDTQYF. For the CDR3, the DNA is TGTGCCAGCAGCTTATATCCAGCAAACACAGATACGCAGTATTTT. Using reference TRBV7-2 and TRBJ2-3 for the parts outside the CDR3, the full variable domain is GAGVSQSPSNKVTEKGKDVELRCDPISGHTALYWYRQSLGQGLEFLIYFQGNSAPDKSGLPSDRFSAERTGGSVSTLTIQRTQQEDSAVYLCASSLYPANTDTQYFGPGTRLTVL.

This clonotype was seen more than once but under ten times. The chain couples TRBV7-9 to TRBJ2-7; 10 bases map to TRBD1. This CDR3 region has 18 residues. Germline V gene sequence: CDR1 SEHNR, CDR2 FQNEAQ (reference sequence). V gave up 5 bases and J gave up 2 bases; unmatched junction bases: 15. As DNA, the CDR3 is TGTGCCAGCAGCCTCAGGCAGGGGGACAGGGGTTTCCCCTACGAGCAGTACTTC. Its translation: CASSLRQGDRGFPYEQYF.

This clonotype was seen more than once but under ten times. The V and J genes are TRBV29-1 and TRBJ1-2; D perhaps matches TRBD1 (5 bases). Looked up from germline, CDR1 is SQVTM and CDR2 is ANQGSEA. Between the trimmed V and J ends, which lost 6 bases and 1 base, there was a span of 18 bases. This CDR3 is built from 15 residues. CDR3 nucleotide sequence: TGCAGCGTCCACTCGGGACCGATTATTAACTATGGCTACACCTTC. Translated: CSVHSGPIINYGYTF.

V is TRBV20-1 and J is TRBJ2-6; D gene uncertain. Deletions cut 1 base from V and 4 bases from J, with 5 bases between. This CDR3 comprises 13 residues. From germline, CDR1 is DFQATT and CDR2 SNEGSKA (reference sequence). CDR3 in DNA: TGCAGTGCTAGAGGCCCAGGGGCCAACGTCCTGACTTTC. Amino acid sequence: CSARGPGANVLTF.

V usage is TRBV15 and J usage is TRBJ1-2; TRBD1 might be the D (6 bases). The length of the CDR3 is 15 residues. The V end was cut by 0 bases, the J end by 6 bases, with 14 bases between. Germline values: CDR1 LNHNV, CDR2 YYDKDF (reference sequence). The CDR3 coding sequence is TGTGCCACCAGCAGAGAGGGGGGCCTACTGGATGGCTACACCTTC. Translating gives CATSREGGLLDGYTF.

This clonotype was counted a few times. This sequence joins TRBV5-1 and TRBJ2-1, with D hard to call. Germline loops: CDR1 SGHRS, CDR2 YFSETQ. The CDR3 runs to 15 residues. V lost 2 bases to trimming and J lost 4 bases, with 13 bases between them. This CDR3 reads CASSFAADGYNEQFF. The DNA of the CDR3 is TGCGCCAGCAGCTTTGCCGCCGACGGATACAATGAGCAGTTCTTC. The whole variable domain, remainder taken from reference TRBV5-1 and TRBJ2-1, is KAGVTQTPRYLIKTRGQQVTLSCSPISGHRSVSWYQQTPGQGLQFLFEYFSETQRNKGNFPGRFSGRQFSNSRSEMNVSTLELGDSALYLCASSFAADGYNEQFFGPGTRLTVL.

The genes are TRBV6-1 and TRBJ1-6; perhaps TRBD1 as D (6 bases). There are 17 residues in the CDR3. The V gene lost 0 bases and the J gene lost 9 bases, with 18 bases spanning the gap. CDR1 and CDR2 from the germline V gene are MNHNS and SASEGT. As DNA, the CDR3 is TGTGCCAGCAGTGAAGCTTTGGACAGTGACAGTATTTCACCCCTCCACTTT. It specifies CASSEALDSDSISPLHF.

V gene TRBV20-1 combines with J gene TRBJ1-4; unclear D gene. V gave up 0 bases and J gave up 9 bases, with 5 bases separating them. From germline, CDR1 is DFQATT and CDR2 SNEGSKA (reference sequence). The CDR3 has 11 residues. The CDR3 sequence is CSARDQQKLFF. CDR3 DNA sequence: TGCAGTGCTAGAGATCAGCAAAAACTGTTTTTT.

The table lists this clonotype with many counts. The chain recombines TRBV4-3 with TRBJ1-1, with no clear D. V lost 4 bases and J 1 base, leaving 10 bases between the germline ends. The CDR3 loop spans 14 amino acids. Germline-derived CDR1 and CDR2 are LGHNA and YSLEER. In nucleotides, the CDR3 is TGCGCCAGCAGCCGAGGACGGGAGAACACTGAAGCTTTCTTT. It translates to CASSRGRENTEAFF.

This chain joins TRBV7-9 and TRBJ1-2; D perhaps matches TRBD1 (5 bases). The V and J ends lost 2 bases and 7 bases respectively, with 14 bases between them. The CDR3 covers 14 residues. Germline loops: CDR1 SEHNR, CDR2 FQNEAQ (reference sequence). The CDR3 loop is CASSLRDPMSGYTF. The CDR3 bases are TGTGCCAGCAGCTTACGGGACCCGATGTCTGGCTACACCTTC.

The chain has TRBV7-2 and TRBJ2-5; possibly TRBD1 or TRBD2 for D (5 bases each). CDR1 is SGHTA, CDR2 FQGNSA, per germline. V was pared by 5 bases and J by 2 bases, with 15 bases between. This CDR3 contains 15 residues. The CDR3 DNA reads TGTGCCAGCAGCGATACCCGGGACGGACAAGAGACCCAGTACTTC. The encoded protein is CASSDTRDGQETQYF.

This clonotype showed up many times. The V gene is TRBV4-3, the J gene TRBJ2-3; the match to TRBD2 covers 14 bases. Germline V gene lookup returns CDR1 LGHNA and CDR2 YSLEER. V gave up 4 bases and J gave up 5 bases; unmatched junction bases: 8. CDR3 length: 17 amino acids. CDR3 nucleotides: TGCGCCAGCAGCCTTTTGACTAGCGGGGGGGTAGTAGATACGCAGTATTTT. It encodes CASSLLTSGGVVDTQYF.

This clonotype was seen ten or more times. This chain links TRBV4-3 with TRBJ2-1; TRBD2 matches at 10 bases. V gave up 0 bases and J gave up 2 bases; unmatched junction bases: 1. Germline V gene sequence: CDR1 LGHNA, CDR2 YSLEER. The CDR3 extends over 16 amino acids. This CDR3 is CASSQDGTSAYNEQFF. The CDR3 DNA sequence: TGCGCCAGCAGCCAAGATGGGACTAGCGCCTACAATGAGCAGTTCTTC.

The chain combines TRBV6-5 with TRBJ1-4; D is uncertain. The CDR3 is 15 amino acids. V was clipped by 8 bases and J by 4 bases, with 17 bases between them. Germline-derived CDR1 and CDR2 are MNHEY and SVGAGI. CDR3 DNA sequence: TGTGCCAGCGGACCAGGTTTCCATATTAATGAAAAACTGTTTTTT. Its translation is CASGPGFHINEKLFF.

The rearrangement joins TRBV5-1 to TRBJ2-5; D gene uncertain. Per the germline V gene, CDR1 is SGHRS and CDR2 is YFSETQ. V was trimmed by 2 bases and J by 2 bases, leaving 10 bases between them. The CDR3 loop spans 14 amino acids. CDR3 nucleotide sequence: TGCGCCAGCAGCTTCATCGATGCTCAAGAGACCCAGTACTTC. Amino acids: CASSFIDAQETQYF.

The chain employs TRBV6-2 or TRBV6-3 and TRBJ2-5; D uncertain. The CDR3 has 17 amino acids. Trimming left V 6 bases short and J 1 base short, with 21 bases between. Germline CDR1 MNHEY, CDR2 SVGEGT. CDR3 nucleotide sequence: TGTGCCAGCAGCTTCTCTGTCGTCGAGGTCCTCCAAGAGACCCAGTACTTC. Translating gives CASSFSVVEVLQETQYF.

This clonotype was picked up many times. This rearrangement joins TRBV29-1 to TRBJ2-1; 11 bases match TRBD1. V shed 7 bases and J 7 bases; nucleotides not matched to a gene: 3. Germline assignment: CDR1 SQVTM and CDR2 ANQGSEA. CDR3 length: 12 residues. CDR3 region: CSGDRGDNEQFF. CDR3 sequence (DNA): TGCAGCGGGGACAGGGGGGATAATGAGCAGTTCTTC.